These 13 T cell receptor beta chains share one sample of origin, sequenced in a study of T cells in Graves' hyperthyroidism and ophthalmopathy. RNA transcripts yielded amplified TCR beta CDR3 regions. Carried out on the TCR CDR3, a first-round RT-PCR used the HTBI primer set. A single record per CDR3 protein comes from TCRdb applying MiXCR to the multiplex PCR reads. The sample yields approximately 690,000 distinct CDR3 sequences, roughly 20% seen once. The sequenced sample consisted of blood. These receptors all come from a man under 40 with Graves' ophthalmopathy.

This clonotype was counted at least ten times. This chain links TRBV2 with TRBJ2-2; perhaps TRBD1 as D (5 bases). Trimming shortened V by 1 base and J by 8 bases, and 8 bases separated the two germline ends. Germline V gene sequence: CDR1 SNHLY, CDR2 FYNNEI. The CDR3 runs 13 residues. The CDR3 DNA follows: TGTGCCAGCAGTGAAGGGTGGACAGGGGAGCTGTTTTTT. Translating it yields CASSEGWTGELFF.

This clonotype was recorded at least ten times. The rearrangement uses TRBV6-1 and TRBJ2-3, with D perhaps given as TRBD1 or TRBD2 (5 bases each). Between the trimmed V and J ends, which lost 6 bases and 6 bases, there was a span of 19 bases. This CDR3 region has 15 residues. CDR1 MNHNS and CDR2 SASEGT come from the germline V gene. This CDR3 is CASSLVGQWGDTQYF. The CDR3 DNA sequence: TGTGCCAGCAGCCTGGTCGGGCAGTGGGGGGATACGCAGTATTTT.

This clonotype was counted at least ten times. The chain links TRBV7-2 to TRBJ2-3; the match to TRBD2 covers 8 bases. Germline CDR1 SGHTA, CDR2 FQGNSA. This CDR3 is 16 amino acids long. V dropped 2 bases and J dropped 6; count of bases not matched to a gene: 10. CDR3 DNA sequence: TGTGCCAGCAGCTTACCCTACGGGAGGGAGAAGGATACGCAGTATTTT. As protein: CASSLPYGREKDTQYF.

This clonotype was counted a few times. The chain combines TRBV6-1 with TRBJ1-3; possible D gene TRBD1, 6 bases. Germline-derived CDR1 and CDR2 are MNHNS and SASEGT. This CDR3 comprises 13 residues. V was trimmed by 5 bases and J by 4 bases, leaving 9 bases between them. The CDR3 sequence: CASSQTGGNTIYF. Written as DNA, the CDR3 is TGTGCCAGCAGTCAAACAGGGGGAAACACCATATATTTT.

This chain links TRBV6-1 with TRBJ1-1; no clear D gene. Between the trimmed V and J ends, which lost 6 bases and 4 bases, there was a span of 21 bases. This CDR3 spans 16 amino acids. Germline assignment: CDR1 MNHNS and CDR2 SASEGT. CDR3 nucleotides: TGTGCCAGCAGCCCACGGTGGGAGTTCCCCCCCACTGAAGCTTTCTTT. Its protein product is CASSPRWEFPPTEAFF.

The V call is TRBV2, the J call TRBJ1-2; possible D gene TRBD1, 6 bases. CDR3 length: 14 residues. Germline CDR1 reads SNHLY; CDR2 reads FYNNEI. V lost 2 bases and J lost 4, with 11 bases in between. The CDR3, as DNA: TGTGCCAGCAGTGAAACCCGGGACATCTATGGCTACACCTTC. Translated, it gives CASSETRDIYGYTF.

The CDR3 loop reads CASSFGTREKLFF. CDR3 DNA: TGTGCCAGCAGTTTTGGGACGAGGGAAAAACTGTTTTTT. The gene calls are TRBV27 and TRBJ1-4, with D tentatively TRBD1 (5 bases). The CDR3 has 13 amino acids. Germline V gives CDR1 MNHEY, CDR2 SMNVEV (reference sequence). V was trimmed by 3 bases and J by 8 bases, leaving 10 bases between them.

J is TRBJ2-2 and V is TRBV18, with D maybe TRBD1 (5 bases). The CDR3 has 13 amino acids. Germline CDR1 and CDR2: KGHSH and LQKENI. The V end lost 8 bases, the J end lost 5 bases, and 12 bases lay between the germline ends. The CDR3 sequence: CASAQQGTGELFF. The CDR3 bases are TGTGCCAGCGCTCAGCAGGGAACCGGGGAGCTGTTTTTT. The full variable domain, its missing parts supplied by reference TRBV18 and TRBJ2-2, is NAGVMQNPRHLVRRRGQEARLRCSPMKGHSHVYWYRQLPEEGLKFMVYLQKENIIDESGMPKERFSAEFPKEGPSILRIQQVVRGDSAAYFCASAQQGTGELFFGEGSRLTVL.

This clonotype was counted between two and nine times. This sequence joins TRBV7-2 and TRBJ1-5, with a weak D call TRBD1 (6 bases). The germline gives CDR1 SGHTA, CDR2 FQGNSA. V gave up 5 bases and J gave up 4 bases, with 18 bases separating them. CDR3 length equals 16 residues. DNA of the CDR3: TGTGCCAGCAGCGTGGGCGGACAGCCCTTTAATCAGCCCCAGCATTTT. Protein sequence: CASSVGGQPFNQPQHF. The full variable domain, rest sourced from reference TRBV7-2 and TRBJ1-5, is GAGVSQSPSNKVTEKGKDVELRCDPISGHTALYWYRQSLGQGLEFLIYFQGNSAPDKSGLPSDRFSAERTGGSVSTLTIQRTQQEDSAVYLCASSVGGQPFNQPQHFGDGTRLSIL.

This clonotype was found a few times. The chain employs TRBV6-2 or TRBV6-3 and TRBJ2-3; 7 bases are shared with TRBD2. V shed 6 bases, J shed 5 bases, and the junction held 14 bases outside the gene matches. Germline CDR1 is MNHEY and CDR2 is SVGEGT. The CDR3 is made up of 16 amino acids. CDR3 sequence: CASSSYREAMRDTQYF. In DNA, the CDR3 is TGTGCCAGCAGCTCCTACCGGGAGGCCATGCGAGATACGCAGTATTTT.

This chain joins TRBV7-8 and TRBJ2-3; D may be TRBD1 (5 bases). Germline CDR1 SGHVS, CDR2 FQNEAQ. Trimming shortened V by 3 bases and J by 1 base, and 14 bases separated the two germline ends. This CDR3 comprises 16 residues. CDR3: CASSFPPGRGTDTQYF. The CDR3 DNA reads TGTGCCAGCAGCTTCCCGCCCGGCAGGGGCACAGATACGCAGTATTTT.

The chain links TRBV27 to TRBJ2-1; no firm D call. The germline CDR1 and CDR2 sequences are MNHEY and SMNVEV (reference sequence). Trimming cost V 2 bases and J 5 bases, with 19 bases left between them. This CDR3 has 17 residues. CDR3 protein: CASSLVFGPYGNNEQFF. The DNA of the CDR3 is TGTGCCAGCAGTTTAGTGTTCGGGCCCTATGGGAACAATGAGCAGTTCTTC.

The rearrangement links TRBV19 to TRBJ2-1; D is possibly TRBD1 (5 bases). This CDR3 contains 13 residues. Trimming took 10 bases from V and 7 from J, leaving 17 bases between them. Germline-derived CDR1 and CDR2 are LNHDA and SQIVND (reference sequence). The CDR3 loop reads CATKGQELNEQFF. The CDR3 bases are TGTGCCACTAAAGGACAAGAACTAAATGAGCAGTTCTTC.